One T cell receptor (beta chain) is described in this entry. The sample originates from a study of blood T cells in healthy people across ages. Alongside a J-beta primer mix, a sample-barcoded 5' primer served in a second PCR lasting roughly 6 to 11 cycles. MiXCR was run by TCRdb on the 5' RACE reads, yielding one entry per CDR3 protein. The sample includes 780,000 or so distinct CDR3 sequences, approximately 25% of them seen just once. CDR1 LGHNA and CDR2 YNFKEQ come from the germline V gene. CDR3 size: 14 residues. After removal of 0 bases from V and 5 bases from J, the junction contained 2 bases not matched to a gene. These data were also reused for a study on T cells of mothers and their children.

This chain joins TRBV4-2 and TRBJ2-5, with 8 bases matching TRBD2. Sequenced material: blood. The receptor was derived from a boy aged 10-17 years in good health. CDR3 region: CASSQDKREETQYF. CDR3 DNA sequence: TGTGCCAGCAGCCAAGATAAGCGGGAGGAGACCCAGTACTTC.